This TCR beta chain came from a study of identical twins. Template switching (which added a universal primer site) was used, and cDNA carried unique molecular identifiers. TCRdb itself ran the 5' RACE reads through MiXCR, one entry per CDR3 protein. The sample lists 500,000 to 650,000 distinct CDR3 sequences, just over 7% occurring once. General observations from the study: Fewer insertions were carried by abundant cord blood beta clonotypes, but none was seen in memory repertoires.

In its sample, this clonotype was seen many times. What it binds is not known. J lost 2 bases, V lost 6 bases, and 7 bases had no gene match. Germline V gene data show CDR1 as SGHAT and CDR2 as FQNNGV. CDR3 length: 15 residues. These sequences were also reported in another study, on yellow fever vaccine responses in identical twins.

The sample consisted of PBMCs. The receptor was derived from a woman aged 18-29 years in good health. The rearrangement joins TRBV11-2 to TRBJ2-7, with 10 bases identical to TRBD1. The DNA for the CDR3 is TGTGCCAGCAGTAGGACCGGGACAGGGGCCTACGAGCAGTACGTC. It is translated as CASSRTGTGAYEQYV.